The entry that follows covers one T cell receptor beta chain sequence. Its antigen remains undetermined. No base qualities exist here, and no much larger clone lies one base off it. Whole blood was collected in K2EDTA tubes by collaborating institutions according to the institutions' own protocols. For TCRbeta analysis, collaborators shipped samples as frozen whole blood, isolated PBMCs, or DNA extracted from either of those sample types. The CDR3 has 16 amino acids, counting the end cysteine and phenylalanine. Here the CDR3 DNA is all that survives: 48 bases in frame from base 1. The germline V gene sets CDR1 to SGHRS and CDR2 to YFSETQ. V and J are truncated by 4 bases and 5 bases respectively, leaving an intervening sequence of 20 bases. TCRbeta CDR3 regions were amplified from genomic DNA using the immunoSEQ Assay, a bias-controlled multiplex PCR. In the original analysis: Within the assay, amplification of reference gene primers was used to estimate how many nucleated cells each sample contained. To quantify the absolute abundance of each unique TCRbeta CDR3 rearrangement, sequence reads were collapsed and filtered. For each sample, productive Simpson clonality was calculated as the square root of Simpson's diversity index across productive rearrangements. TCRdb retrieved this table from immuneACCESS and kept in-frame rearrangements only. Not all clones are present; in checked studies, unresolved V genes account for under half, and no reason is known for the remainder. The V and J calls and clone size are taken from that table; D and trimming were inferred from the DNA. Within this sample are 120,000 or so clones, with 88% of them counted one time only. Jointly, the top ten make up approximately 1.4% of the sample.

This record belongs to a study of blood T cell repertoires in COVID-19 (TCRdb year 2020). General notes on the study: The collaborator samples originated in the United States, Italy and Spain and spanned the acute and convalescent phases of COVID-19. The repertoires were released in a freely available public database meant as a resource for research on the immune response to SARS-CoV-2. The samples were drawn from the first 160 participants of the ongoing ImmuneRACE study and from over a thousand subjects provided by 6 global collaborators. Nearly every sample came with metadata listing a de-identified subject ID, COVID-19 status, age in years and sex. The prospective study material was composed of cDNA or gDNA derived from T cells, B-cell-depleted T cells, or PBMCs. The dataset comprised deeply sampled blood TCRbeta repertoires from subjects exposed to, actively infected with, or recovered from COVID-19. Where HLA class I and class II types were available, the types were taken from metadata supplied by the sample provider, not from assay-based typing.

The research as a whole found: The amount of clinical and demographic metadata varied by source and participant and was provided uncurated.

Source material: peripheral blood. This clonotype originated in a human donor in a cohort sampled during active COVID-19. This sequence uses TRBV5-1 and TRBJ2-3, with TRBD1 as a weak D call on 5 bases. The DNA reads as follows: TGCGCCAGCAGCCCCCGAGCCCCAGGGTCAGGAGATACGCAGTATTTT. Its translation is CASSPRAPGSGDTQYF. This CDR3, with the reference TRBV5-1 and TRBJ2-3 proteins standing in past its ends, gives the full variable domain KAGVTQTPRYLIKTRGQQVTLSCSPISGHRSVSWYQQTPGQGLQFLFEYFSETQRNKGNFPGRFSGRQFSNSRSEMNVSTLELGDSALYLCASSPRAPGSGDTQYFGPGTRLTVL.